The T cell receptor (beta chain) under discussion was sequenced for a study of blood T cell repertoires in COVID-19. Assay used: immunoSEQ multiplex PCR; TCRdb lists only in-frame clones, some missing. In the table there are roughly 200,000 clones, about 86% of which are singletons. This TCR derives from a woman aged 30 to 39 with active or convalescent COVID-19. Specimen: peripheral blood.

CDR3 region: CAWSGGTSGGTDTQYF. The CDR3 nucleotides are TGTGCCTGGAGTGGCGGGACTAGCGGGGGGACAGATACGCAGTATTTT. The chain uses TRBV30 and TRBJ2-3; 15 positions agree with TRBD2. The length of the CDR3 is 16 residues. The germline gives CDR1 GTSNPN, CDR2 SVGIG (reference sequence). The V segment lost 1 base and the J segment 3 bases; nucleotides outside the gene matches: 2.